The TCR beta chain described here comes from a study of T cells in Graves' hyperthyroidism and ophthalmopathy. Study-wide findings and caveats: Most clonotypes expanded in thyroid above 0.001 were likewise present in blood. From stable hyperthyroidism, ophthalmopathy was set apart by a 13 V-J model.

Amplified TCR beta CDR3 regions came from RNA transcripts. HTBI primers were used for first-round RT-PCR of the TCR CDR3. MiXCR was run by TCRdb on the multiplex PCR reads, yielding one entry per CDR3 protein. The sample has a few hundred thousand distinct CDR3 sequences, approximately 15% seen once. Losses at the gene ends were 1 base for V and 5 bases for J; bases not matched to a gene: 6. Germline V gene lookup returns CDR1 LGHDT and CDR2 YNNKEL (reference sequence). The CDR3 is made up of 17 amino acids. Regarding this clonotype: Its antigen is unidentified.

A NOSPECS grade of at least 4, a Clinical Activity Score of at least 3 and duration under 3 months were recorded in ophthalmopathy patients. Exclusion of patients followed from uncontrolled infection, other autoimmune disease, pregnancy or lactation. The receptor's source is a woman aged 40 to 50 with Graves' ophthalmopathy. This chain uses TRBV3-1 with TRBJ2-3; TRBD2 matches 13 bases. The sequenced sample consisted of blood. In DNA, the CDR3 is TGTGCCAGCAGCCAAGGACTAGCGGGGGGATTCGGAGATACGCAGTATTTT. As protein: CASSQGLAGGFGDTQYF.